These T cell receptor beta chains were read from a single sample in a study of blood T cell repertoires in COVID-19. Clones were sequenced by immunoSEQ multiplex PCR, and TCRdb holds only the in-frame ones, with some missing. The sample carries 200,000 to 300,000 clones, around 89% recorded once. Sequencing was carried out using PBMCs or T cells enriched from blood (not recorded which). All receptors derive from a middle-aged woman with acute COVID-19. Both conserved end residues are part of each CDR3. Fields, in order: J gene, D gene, V gene, clone size, CDR3 protein, CDR3 DNA. A D gene is named only where the DNA matches it firmly. Rows may omit the clone size; those that give it use once, few, many or a size class.

>TRBJ2-1|-|TRBV18|-
CASSRTGGRDNEQFF
TGTGCCAGCTCTCGTACGGGGGGCCGGGACAATGAGCAGTTCTTC
>TRBJ1-6|-|TRBV11-2|-
CASSTNRVPSSYNSPLHF
TGTGCCAGCAGCACCAACAGGGTCCCGAGCTCCTATAATTCACCCCTCCACTTT
>TRBJ1-3|-|TRBV19|-
CASSISGSGNTIYF
TGTGCCAGTAGTATATCGGGTAGCGGAAACACCATATATTTT
>TRBJ1-5|-|TRBV5-3|-
CARSCGIHSNQPQHF
TGTGCCAGAAGCTGCGGGATCCATAGCAATCAGCCCCAGCATTTT
>TRBJ1-5|-|TRBV2|-
CASSRLFDQPQHF
TGTGCCAGCAGTCGACTCTTTGATCAGCCCCAGCATTTT
>TRBJ1-2|TRBD1|TRBV30|-
CAWSPPGGGGYTF
TGTGCCTGGAGCCCCCCAGGGGGCGGTGGCTACACCTTC
>TRBJ1-1|-|TRBV7-2|-
CASSLDQGSEAFF
TGTGCCAGCAGCTTAGATCAGGGCTCTGAAGCTTTCTTT
>TRBJ2-7|-|TRBV7-8|-
CASSLTGVPYEQYF
TGTGCCAGCAGCTTAACCGGGGTCCCTTACGAGCAGTACTTC
>TRBJ2-5|TRBD2|TRBV6-2/TRBV6-3|-
CASSSQPTSGQETQYF
TGTGCCAGCAGTTCACAGCCGACTAGCGGACAAGAGACCCAGTACTTC
>TRBJ2-2|-|TRBV30|-
CAWNPQGLLTGELFF
TGTGCCTGGAACCCCCAGGGACTGCTTACCGGGGAGCTGTTTTTT
>TRBJ2-5|TRBD1|TRBV2|few
CASSALDREQETQYF
TGTGCCAGCAGTGCACTTGACAGGGAGCAAGAGACCCAGTACTTC
>TRBJ1-1|-|TRBV2|-
CASSPTGLNTEAFF
TGTGCCAGCAGTCCGACAGGTCTGAACACTGAAGCTTTCTTT
>TRBJ2-3|TRBD2|TRBV6-5|-
CASSSHSGGSRDTQYF
TGTGCCAGCAGTTCCCATAGCGGGGGAAGCAGAGATACGCAGTATTTT
>TRBJ2-5|TRBD1|TRBV10-1|-
CASSEGGQGGQETQYF
TGCGCCAGCAGTGAGGGGGGACAGGGAGGCCAAGAGACCCAGTACTTC
>TRBJ1-1|TRBD1|TRBV7-2|-
CASSLDRVITEAFF
TGTGCCAGCAGCTTGGACAGGGTAATCACTGAAGCTTTCTTT
>TRBJ1-5|-|TRBV19|-
CASSIWRDGPQHF
TGTGCCAGTAGTATATGGAGGGATGGGCCCCAGCATTTT
>TRBJ1-3|-|TRBV4-1|-
CASSLDKVSGNTIYF
TGCGCCAGCAGCTTGGACAAGGTCTCTGGAAACACCATATATTTT
>TRBJ1-2|-|TRBV6-5|-
CASSSRGGSPYGYTF
TGTGCCAGCAGTTCTCGCGGAGGGAGCCCCTACGGCTACACCTTC
>TRBJ1-2|-|TRBV28|-
CASSDRYGYTF
TGTGCCAGCAGTGACAGATATGGCTACACCTTC
>TRBJ2-7|-|TRBV15|-
CATSRGGIGTYEQYF
TGTGCCACCAGCAGAGGAGGGATAGGGACCTACGAGCAGTACTTC
>TRBJ2-1|TRBD2|TRBV4-3|-
CASSQQRAGFSYNEQFF
TGCGCCAGCAGCCAGCAACGAGCGGGATTCTCCTACAATGAGCAGTTCTTC
>TRBJ1-1|-|TRBV3-1/TRBV3-2|-
CASSQAGFGSGAFF
TGTGCCAGCAGCCAAGCGGGCTTTGGGAGTGGAGCTTTCTTT
>TRBJ1-2|TRBD1|TRBV7-2|few
CASSNTGGNGYTF
TGTGCCAGCAGCAACACAGGGGGCAATGGCTACACCTTC
>TRBJ1-2|-|TRBV7-2|-
CASSLDRARGYTF
TGTGCCAGCAGCTTAGACAGGGCTCGTGGCTACACCTTC
>TRBJ2-5|TRBD1|TRBV6-1|-
CASSEEYPRGQLYF
TGTGCCAGCAGTGAAGAGTACCCCAGGGGACAGTTGTACTTC
>TRBJ1-4|TRBD1|TRBV7-9|-
CASSLRTGGPNEKLFF
TGTGCCAGCAGCTTAAGGACAGGGGGCCCTAATGAAAAACTGTTTTTT
>TRBJ1-2|-|TRBV24-1|-
CATSEGRGRGYTF
TGTGCCACCAGTGAGGGCAGGGGACGGGGCTACACCTTC
>TRBJ1-1|TRBD1|TRBV5-4|-
CASSPNPWTGTNTEAFF
TGTGCCAGCAGCCCTAACCCTTGGACAGGGACGAACACTGAAGCTTTCTTT
>TRBJ1-2|-|TRBV29-1|-
CSTIADGNYGYTF
TGCAGCACGATAGCTGACGGTAACTATGGCTACACCTTC
>TRBJ1-2|-|TRBV30|-
CAWSAGGSGYTF
TGTGCCTGGAGTGCCGGGGGGTCCGGCTACACCTTC
>TRBJ1-2|TRBD1|TRBV5-1|once
CASSLNPGQGSSGYTF
TGCGCCAGCAGCTTAAATCCGGGACAGGGGTCGTCTGGCTACACCTTC
>TRBJ1-1|TRBD1|TRBV5-1|once
CASSLGTGGFATEAFF
TGCGCCAGCAGCTTGGGTACAGGGGGTTTTGCGACTGAAGCTTTCTTT
>TRBJ1-1|-|TRBV11-2|-
CASSLGRENTEAFF
TGTGCCAGCAGCTTGGGCCGGGAGAACACTGAAGCTTTCTTT
>TRBJ1-1|-|TRBV5-5|-
CASSLRGTEAFF
TGTGCCAGCAGCTTGCGCGGAACTGAAGCTTTCTTT
>TRBJ1-5|-|TRBV29-1|-
CSVGAPNQPQHF
TGCAGCGTTGGGGCTCCCAATCAGCCCCAGCATTTT
>TRBJ1-5|-|TRBV24-1|-
CATSEDRSIQPQHF
TGTGCCACCAGTGAAGACAGATCAATTCAGCCCCAGCATTTT
>TRBJ1-4|-|TRBV5-5|-
CASSRQIPTHGNEKLFF
TGTGCCAGCAGCCGACAGATTCCGACCCACGGGAATGAAAAACTGTTTTTT
>TRBJ1-2|-|TRBV5-1|-
CASSWGEPYGYTF
TGCGCCAGCAGCTGGGGGGAACCCTATGGCTACACCTTC
>TRBJ1-2|TRBD1|TRBV5-4|-
CASSLGQGSIYGYTF
TGTGCCAGCAGCCTAGGACAGGGTAGTATCTATGGCTACACCTTC
>TRBJ1-6|TRBD1|TRBV6-1|-
CASSEYSGAGGGRDSPLHF
TGTGCCAGCAGTGAATATAGCGGGGCAGGGGGAGGAAGGGATTCACCCCTCCACTTT
>TRBJ2-2|TRBD1|TRBV24-1|-
CATRQGASTGELFF
TGTGCCACCCGACAGGGGGCGAGCACCGGGGAGCTGTTTTTT
>TRBJ1-3|-|TRBV15|-
CATSREAGTGNTIYF
TGTGCCACCAGCAGAGAAGCGGGGACTGGAAACACCATATATTTT
>TRBJ2-2|TRBD1|TRBV18|-
CASSQGQGGVTGELFF
TGTGCCAGCTCACAGGGACAGGGTGGTGTCACCGGGGAGCTGTTTTTT
>TRBJ2-5|-|TRBV12-3/TRBV12-4|once
CASSFQGSQYF
TGTGCCAGCAGTTTTCAGGGCTCCCAGTACTTC
>TRBJ2-1|TRBD2|TRBV6-5|-
CASSLAGLALYNEQFF
TGTGCCAGCAGTTTGGCGGGACTAGCTCTGTACAATGAGCAGTTCTTC
>TRBJ1-2|-|TRBV24-1|-
CATSSVRSVGYTF
TGTGCCACCAGTTCAGTAAGGAGTGTGGGCTACACCTTC
>TRBJ1-6|-|TRBV14|-
CASSQRGGSPLHF
TGTGCCAGCAGCCAACGGGGGGGTTCACCCCTCCACTTT
>TRBJ1-1|TRBD1|TRBV18|-
CASSPGGQGTTEAFF
TGTGCCAGCTCACCGGGGGGACAGGGAACCACTGAAGCTTTCTTT
>TRBJ1-4|TRBD1|TRBV2|-
CASSDYRTGRIGKLFF
TGTGCCAGCAGTGACTACCGGACAGGGCGGATCGGAAAACTGTTTTTT
>TRBJ2-5|-|TRBV5-4|-
CASSRSGGPDETQYF
TGTGCCAGCAGCCGATCCGGGGGGCCGGATGAGACCCAGTACTTC
>TRBJ1-1|-|TRBV5-4|few
CASSLGGVNTEAFF
TGTGCCAGCAGCTTGGGGGGGGTGAACACTGAAGCTTTCTTT
>TRBJ1-5|-|TRBV2|-
CASSYLGTSYQPQHF
TGTGCCAGCAGTTATCTCGGGACATCATATCAGCCCCAGCATTTT
>TRBJ2-5|TRBD2|TRBV5-1|-
CASSRGLAVPGGQETQYF
TGCGCCAGCAGCCGAGGACTAGCGGTCCCCGGAGGCCAAGAGACCCAGTACTTC